This is a list of T cell receptor beta chains from one sample in a study of blood T cell repertoires in COVID-19. The assay was immunoSEQ multiplex PCR, and TCRdb's table has in-frame clones only and misses some. The sample includes 150,000 to 200,000 clones, 84% of them seen just once. The sample taken for sequencing was PBMCs or T cells enriched from blood (not recorded which). These TCRs come from a man aged 45-65 years who had recovered from COVID-19. CDR3s include the opening cysteine and the closing phenylalanine or tryptophan. Each record gives: J gene, D gene, clone size, V gene, CDR3 protein, CDR3 DNA. D genes are given only for firm matches. Size is omitted from some rows. Given values are once, few, many or a class for expanded clones.

>TRBJ1-5|NA|few|TRBV5-1
CASSTGGKSNQPQHF
TGCGCCAGCAGCACGGGGGGGAAGAGCAATCAGCCCCAGCATTTT
>TRBJ2-1|NA|NA|TRBV6-5
CATTNRANEQFF
TGTGCCACCACCAACAGGGCGAATGAGCAGTTCTTC
>TRBJ1-2|NA|NA|TRBV6-5
CASSYRGGGYGYTF
TGTGCCAGCAGTTACCGGGGGGGCGGCTATGGCTACACCTTC
>TRBJ2-1|TRBD2|once|TRBV10-3
CAIRPSGTSSYNEQFF
TGTGCCATCAGACCTTCCGGGACTAGTTCCTACAATGAGCAGTTCTTC
>TRBJ1-4|NA|NA|TRBV5-1
CASSSQAGEKLFF
TGCGCCAGCAGCTCACAGGCCGGTGAAAAACTGTTTTTT
>TRBJ1-2|TRBD1|NA|TRBV14
CASSQVPGGWYGYTF
TGTGCCAGCAGCCAAGTACCAGGGGGGTGGTATGGCTACACCTTC
>TRBJ1-3|TRBD1|NA|TRBV5-6
CASSSRGSRNTIYF
TGTGCCAGCAGCTCCAGGGGGTCTAGAAACACCATATATTTT
>TRBJ1-2|NA|NA|TRBV3-1/TRBV3-2
CASSQISGSGGYTF
TGTGCCAGCAGCCAAATATCAGGGTCGGGCGGCTACACCTTC
>TRBJ2-7|TRBD1|NA|TRBV15
CATSRVRGQGYEQYF
TGTGCCACCAGCAGAGTACGGGGACAGGGTTACGAGCAGTACTTC
>TRBJ1-5|NA|NA|TRBV12-3/TRBV12-4
CASSGGVTQPQHF
TGTGCCAGCAGTGGAGGGGTGACTCAGCCCCAGCATTTT
>TRBJ1-1|TRBD1|NA|TRBV5-5
CASSLTGGNTEAFF
TGTGCCAGCAGCCTGACAGGGGGTAACACTGAAGCTTTCTTT
>TRBJ2-2|NA|NA|TRBV10-3
CAISDLGELFF
TGTGCCATCAGTGATCTCGGGGAGCTGTTTTTT
>TRBJ1-3|TRBD1|few|TRBV7-6
CASSQGTGSSGNTIYF
TGTGCCAGCAGCCAAGGGACAGGGAGCTCTGGAAACACCATATATTTT
>TRBJ1-1|TRBD1|few|TRBV7-9
CASSRTGLDTEAFF
TGTGCCAGCAGCCGGACAGGGTTGGACACTGAAGCTTTCTTT
>TRBJ1-5|NA|NA|TRBV28
CASTPTGLGQPQHF
TGTGCCAGCACTCCCACAGGGTTAGGCCAGCCCCAGCATTTT
>TRBJ1-1|NA|NA|TRBV5-1
CASSLSTGVNTEAFF
TGCGCCAGCAGCCTATCCACAGGCGTGAACACTGAAGCTTTCTTT
>TRBJ1-5|NA|NA|TRBV5-1
CASSLAAGGQPQHF
TGCGCCAGCAGCTTGGCCGCGGGCGGACAGCCCCAGCATTTT
>TRBJ1-1|TRBD1|NA|TRBV18
CASSLQTTGATEAFF
TGTGCCAGCTCCCTACAAACGACAGGGGCCACTGAAGCTTTCTTT
>TRBJ2-1|NA|NA|TRBV5-4
CAARGGGEQFF
TGTGCCGCTCGAGGGGGGGGAGAGCAGTTCTTC
>TRBJ1-2|NA|NA|TRBV27
CASRGTGMGGYTF
TGTGCCAGCAGGGGGACTGGGATGGGCGGCTACACCTTC
>TRBJ1-6|TRBD1|NA|TRBV28
CASSLVGQGGSPLHF
TGTGCCAGCAGTTTAGTTGGACAGGGAGGTTCACCCCTCCACTTT
>TRBJ1-2|NA|NA|TRBV7-9
CASSWDTLKNYGYTF
TGTGCCAGCAGCTGGGACACCTTAAAAAACTATGGCTACACCTTC
>TRBJ1-4|NA|NA|TRBV12-3/TRBV12-4
CASSPQGFEKLFF
TGTGCCAGCAGCCCACAGGGTTTTGAAAAACTGTTTTTT
>TRBJ2-7|NA|NA|TRBV5-1
CASSLTQYEQYF
TGCGCCAGCAGCTTGACACAGTACGAGCAGTACTTC
>TRBJ1-1|NA|few|TRBV16
CASSQLQGTEAFF
TGTGCCAGCAGCCAATTACAGGGAACTGAAGCTTTCTTT
>TRBJ2-1|TRBD1|NA|TRBV2
CASSEGTGGGNEQFF
TGTGCCAGCAGTGAGGGGACAGGTGGTGGCAATGAGCAGTTCTTC
>TRBJ1-6|NA|once|TRBV10-2
CASSEIASSSYNSPLHF
TGCGCCAGCAGTGAAATCGCCTCGAGCTCCTATAATTCACCCCTCCACTTT
>TRBJ2-7|NA|NA|TRBV28
CASSQGSSYEQYF
TGTGCCAGCAGCCAGGGAAGCTCCTACGAGCAGTACTTC
>TRBJ2-7|TRBD1|NA|TRBV20-1
CSAEGAREQYF
TGCAGTGCTGAGGGGGCTCGGGAGCAGTACTTC
>TRBJ2-7|TRBD1|NA|TRBV7-2
CASRTPDRVPYEQYF
TGTGCCAGCAGGACCCCCGACAGGGTACCGTACGAGCAGTACTTC
>TRBJ2-1|TRBD2|once|TRBV19
CASWSGESYNEQFF
TGTGCCAGTTGGAGCGGGGAGTCTTACAATGAGCAGTTCTTC